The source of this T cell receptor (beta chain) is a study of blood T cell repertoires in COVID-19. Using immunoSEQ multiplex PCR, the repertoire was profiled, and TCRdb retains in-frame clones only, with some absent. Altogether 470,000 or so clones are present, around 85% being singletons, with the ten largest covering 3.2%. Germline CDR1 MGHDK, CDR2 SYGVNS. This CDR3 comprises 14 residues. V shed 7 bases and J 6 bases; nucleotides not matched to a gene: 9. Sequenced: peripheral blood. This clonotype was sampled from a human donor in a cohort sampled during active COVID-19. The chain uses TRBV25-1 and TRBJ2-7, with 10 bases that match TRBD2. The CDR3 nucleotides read TGTGCCAGCACCCTAGCGGGAGTATGGGGCGAGCAGTACTTC. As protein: CASTLAGVWGEQYF.